The 27 T cell receptor beta chains given below trace back to one sample, sequenced in a study of cytomegalovirus exposure and HLA in healthy donors. The PCR ran on 60 Vbeta and 13 Jbeta primers. Sequencing used immunoSEQ multiplex PCR; TCRdb keeps in-frame clones, though not all of them. Found here are about 190,000 clones, around 77% of them singletons; the top ten hold 1.6%. Sequencing used PBMCs. These receptors all stem from a woman aged 18-29 years in good health and CMV-seronegative.

The chain combines TRBV30 with TRBJ1-5; D unclear. This CDR3 contains 16 residues. Germline V gene sequence: CDR1 GTSNPN, CDR2 SVGIG (reference sequence). V shed 2 bases and J shed 6 bases, with 20 bases lying between them. The CDR3 DNA reads as TGTGCCTGGAGTCCTCGGAGGACGTCCGACGGTCAGCCCCAGCATTTT. Its protein is CAWSPRRTSDGQPQHF.

V usage is TRBV14 and J usage is TRBJ2-2; 7 bases align to TRBD1. This CDR3 spans 14 amino acids. Trimming removed 4 bases from V and 4 bases from J; junction bases left unmatched: 3. Germline CDR1 and CDR2: SGHDN and FVKESK. CDR3 nucleotide sequence: TGTGCCAGCAGCCGAGGGACAGCCACCGGGGAGCTGTTTTTT. It codes for CASSRGTATGELFF. Using reference TRBV14 and TRBJ2-2 for the parts outside the CDR3, the full variable domain is EAGVTQFPSHSVIEKGQTVTLRCDPISGHDNLYWYRRVMGKEIKFLLHFVKESKQDESGMPNNRFLAERTGGTYSTLKVQPAELEDSGVYFCASSRGTATGELFFGEGSRLTVL.

The rearrangement joins TRBV6-5 to TRBJ2-3; the match to TRBD2 covers 7 bases. The CDR3 is made up of 14 amino acids. The J segment lost 4 bases and the V segment lost 5 bases, leaving 6 bases of the junction unmatched. Germline CDR1 is MNHEY and CDR2 is SVGAGI. CDR3 sequence reads: CASSLGGVADTQYF. As DNA, the CDR3 is TGTGCCAGCAGTCTTGGGGGGGTGGCAGATACGCAGTATTTT.

This rearrangement joins TRBV11-2 to TRBJ2-1, with TRBD1 matching 7 bases. Germline V gene sequence: CDR1 SGHAT, CDR2 FQNNGV. J lost 0 bases, V lost 4 bases, and 9 bases had no gene match. The CDR3 sequence is 17 residues long. The CDR3 region is CASSSQPTGSSYNEQFF. The CDR3 nucleotides are TGTGCCAGCAGCTCCCAACCGACAGGGAGCTCCTACAATGAGCAGTTCTTC.

The CDR3 DNA follows: TGTGCCAGCAGCTTTGGAGACAGGGGCCACGAGCAGTACTTC. This codes for CASSFGDRGHEQYF. The chain recombines TRBV5-6 with TRBJ2-7; TRBD1 aligns across 8 bases. The length of the CDR3 is 14 residues. Germline CDR1 and CDR2: SGHDT and YYEEEE. V gave up 2 bases and J gave up 5 bases; unmatched junction bases: 6.

This chain joins TRBV11-2 and TRBJ2-7; D may be TRBD1 (5 bases). The ends were cut back, 0 bases at V and 2 bases at J, with 11 bases in the middle. The CDR3 has 15 amino acids. The V gene's germline CDR1 is SGHAT and CDR2 FQNNGV. CDR3: CASSLDPGITYEQYF. CDR3 nucleotide sequence: TGTGCCAGCAGCTTAGATCCAGGGATCACCTACGAGCAGTACTTC.

The table lists this clone with a few counts. The genes are TRBV5-6 and TRBJ1-6, with D possibly matching TRBD1 (5 bases). This CDR3 is 14 amino acids long. The germline gives CDR1 SGHDT, CDR2 YYEEEE. V lost 1 base and J lost 9, with 11 bases in between. CDR3 region: CASSLTYGGSPLHF. The CDR3 region has the DNA TGTGCCAGCAGCTTGACGTACGGGGGTTCACCCCTCCACTTT. The full variable domain, with the rest looked up from reference TRBV5-6 and TRBJ1-6, is DAGVTQSPTHLIKTRGQQVTLRCSPKSGHDTVSWYQQALGQGPQFIFQYYEEEERQRGNFPDRFSGHQFPNYSSELNVNALLLGDSALYLCASSLTYGGSPLHFGNGTRLTVT.

The chain carries TRBV27 and TRBJ2-7, with 9 bases identical to TRBD2. Germline V gene lookup returns CDR1 MNHEY and CDR2 SMNVEV (reference sequence). V dropped 4 bases and J dropped 1; count of bases not matched to a gene: 5. The CDR3 runs to 15 residues. CDR3 sequence (DNA): TGTGCCAGCAGTTACTCAAGCGGGAGGTCCTACGAGCAGTACTTC. Its translation: CASSYSSGRSYEQYF.

V gene TRBV7-2 combines with J gene TRBJ2-7; 8 bases are a match to TRBD2. Trimming took 4 bases from V and 6 from J; bases not matched to a gene: 8. This CDR3 contains 14 residues. Germline CDR1 is SGHTA and CDR2 is FQGNSA. As DNA, the CDR3 is TGTGCCAGCAGCTGGGCTACCCGGGGGGGCGAGCAGTACTTC. As protein: CASSWATRGGEQYF. Looking up the rest from reference TRBV7-2 and TRBJ2-7 gives the full variable domain: GAGVSQSPSNKVTEKGKDVELRCDPISGHTALYWYRQSLGQGLEFLIYFQGNSAPDKSGLPSDRFSAERTGGSVSTLTIQRTQQEDSAVYLCASSWATRGGEQYFGPGTRLTVT.

The V gene is TRBV18, the J gene TRBJ2-1; 9 bases align to TRBD2. The V gene end was trimmed by 2 bases and the J gene end by 6 bases; junction bases not matched to a gene: 11. From germline, CDR1 is KGHSH and CDR2 LQKENI. This CDR3 has 17 residues. The CDR3 is CASSPGSGRFLSNEQFF. CDR3 DNA sequence: TGTGCCAGCTCACCAGGGAGCGGGAGGTTTCTATCCAATGAGCAGTTCTTC. The full variable domain, its missing parts supplied by reference TRBV18 and TRBJ2-1, is NAGVMQNPRHLVRRRGQEARLRCSPMKGHSHVYWYRQLPEEGLKFMVYLQKENIIDESGMPKERFSAEFPKEGPSILRIQQVVRGDSAAYFCASSPGSGRFLSNEQFFGPGTRLTVL.

The genes are TRBV5-4 and TRBJ2-2; 12 bases map to TRBD2. V shed 0 bases and J 6 bases; nucleotides not matched to a gene: 12. The V gene's germline CDR1 is SGHNT and CDR2 YYREEE (reference sequence). CDR3 length equals 19 residues. This chain's CDR3 is CASSLGPIPSGRASGELFF. Here the CDR3 DNA reads TGTGCCAGCAGCTTGGGACCCATTCCTAGCGGGAGGGCTTCCGGGGAGCTGTTTTTT.

A few counts support this clone. V usage is TRBV28 and J usage is TRBJ1-5; D unclear. Trimming stripped 9 bases from V and 1 base from J, with 19 bases between. Germline V gene sequence: CDR1 MDHEN, CDR2 SYDVKM. This CDR3 has 16 amino acids. The CDR3 DNA follows: TGTGCCAGTATACACTTTGTAGCGATGAGCAATCAGCCCCAGCATTTT. Amino acid sequence: CASIHFVAMSNQPQHF.

This clone turned up a few times. This rearrangement joins TRBV7-8 to TRBJ1-5; D is ambiguous. The V end lost 1 base, the J end lost 0 bases, and 7 bases lay between the germline ends. CDR3 length equals 15 residues. CDR1 and CDR2 (germline): SGHVS, FQNEAQ. The CDR3 nucleotides are TGTGCCAGCAGCTTAGGAGCATATAGCAATCAGCCCCAGCATTTT. It encodes CASSLGAYSNQPQHF.

The chain uses TRBV5-4 and TRBJ1-2; D is perhaps TRBD1 (5 bases). CDR3 length: 12 amino acids. V lost 4 bases to trimming and J lost 4 bases, with 8 bases between them. The V gene's germline CDR1 is SGHNT and CDR2 YYREEE (reference sequence). CDR3 amino acids: CASSIDSYGYTF. The CDR3 DNA reads as TGTGCCAGCAGCATCGACAGCTATGGCTACACCTTC.

This clone came up once. The chain has TRBV7-3 and TRBJ2-3; D perhaps matches TRBD1 (7 bases). Germline V gene sequence: CDR1 SGHTA, CDR2 FQGTGA. Trimming took 5 bases from V and 2 from J, leaving 20 bases between them. This CDR3 region has 17 residues. Here the CDR3 DNA reads TGTGCCAGCAGCCCTAGGGGGCCAGGAGGGTTCACAGATACGCAGTATTTT. The encoded protein is CASSPRGPGGFTDTQYF.

This chain links TRBV7-6 with TRBJ2-1, with 7 bases aligning to TRBD1. This CDR3 comprises 18 residues. The V gene end was trimmed by 2 bases and the J gene end by 1 base; junction bases not matched to a gene: 11. Germline V CDR1 and CDR2: SGHVS, FNYEAQ. The CDR3 nucleotides are TGTGCCAGCAGCTTAACGGGGACAGCACAGTCATCCTACAATGAGCAGTTCTTC. Protein: CASSLTGTAQSSYNEQFF.

This chain connects TRBV4-2 to TRBJ2-5; D unclear. The end of the DNA fits TRBJ2-7 better, so the J call may be wrong. The CDR3 loop spans 14 amino acids. Germline V gene data show CDR1 as LGHNA and CDR2 as YNFKEQ. The CDR3 DNA reads TGTGCCAGCAGCCCCAATACTTATACCTACGAGCAGTACTTC. It is translated as CASSPNTYTYEQYF.

The CDR3 region is CASSPGSGNTIYF. In nucleotides, the CDR3 is TGTGCCAGCAGCCCAGGGTCCGGAAACACCATATATTTT. J is TRBJ1-3 and V is TRBV7-9; weak D call: TRBD1 (5 bases). V lost 5 bases, J lost 4 bases, and 9 bases lay in between. In germline, CDR1 is SEHNR, CDR2 FQNEAQ (reference sequence). The CDR3 has 13 residues.

This clone turned up a few times. This chain links TRBV2 with TRBJ1-1; D is uncertain. The V gene's germline CDR1 is SNHLY and CDR2 FYNNEI. Trimming pared 2 bases from V and 1 base from J, leaving 2 bases between. The CDR3 is made up of 12 amino acids. The CDR3 sequence: CASSERNTEAFF. CDR3 in DNA: TGTGCCAGCAGTGAACGGAACACTGAAGCTTTCTTT.

The genes are TRBV6-5 and TRBJ2-3; tentative D call: TRBD1 (6 bases). The germline V and J ends were trimmed by 10 bases and 3 bases, with 14 bases remaining between them. CDR1 and CDR2 (germline): MNHEY, SVGAGI. This CDR3 has 13 residues. CDR3 DNA sequence: TGTGCCACCTACCTACAGGGTACAGATACGCAGTATTTT. It specifies CATYLQGTDTQYF.

This chain joins TRBV6-5 and TRBJ2-1, with 7 bases lining up with TRBD1. This CDR3 comprises 15 residues. J lost 5 bases, V lost 2 bases, and 6 bases had no gene match. Germline CDR1 is MNHEY and CDR2 is SVGAGI. The CDR3 here is CASSYRTGKNNEQFF. CDR3 nucleotide sequence: TGTGCCAGCAGTTACCGGACAGGCAAAAACAATGAGCAGTTCTTC.

The V call is TRBV28, the J call TRBJ1-2; a weak D match, TRBD1 (6 bases). Germline CDR1 reads MDHEN; CDR2 reads SYDVKM. This CDR3 comprises 13 residues. Trimming stripped 2 bases from V and 5 bases from J, with 9 bases between. The CDR3 spells CASSLGQGYGYTF. In nucleotides, the CDR3 is TGTGCCAGCAGTTTAGGCCAGGGGTATGGCTACACCTTC.

V and J are TRBV29-1 and TRBJ2-1; a possible D gene is TRBD1 (6 bases). CDR1 is SQVTM and CDR2 is ANQGSEA in the germline V gene. V lost 1 base, J lost 8 bases, and 15 bases lay in between. The CDR3 runs 14 residues. The CDR3 region is CSVEVNHRVYEQFF. CDR3 in DNA: TGCAGCGTTGAAGTTAACCACAGGGTCTATGAGCAGTTCTTC.

The chain recombines TRBV7-9 with TRBJ1-2; D might be TRBD1 (6 bases). Trimming cost V 1 base and J 3 bases, with 9 bases left between them. Germline CDR1 is SEHNR and CDR2 is FQNEAQ (reference sequence). The CDR3 spans 14 residues. The DNA for the CDR3 is TGTGCCAGCAGCTTAGGACAGGCCCACTATGGCTACACCTTC. This encodes CASSLGQAHYGYTF. The whole variable domain, remainder taken from reference TRBV7-9 and TRBJ1-2, is DTGVSQNPRHKITKRGQNVTFRCDPISEHNRLYWYRQTLGQGPEFLTYFQNEAQLEKSRLLSDRFSAERPKGSFSTLEIQRTEQGDSAMYLCASSLGQAHYGYTFGSGTRLTVV.

The J gene is TRBJ2-1, the V gene TRBV4-1, with 14 bases aligning to TRBD2. The trim removed 0 bases at V and 7 bases at J, leaving 5 bases unmatched. The CDR3 runs 17 residues. Germline-derived CDR1 and CDR2 are MGHRA and YSYEKL. CDR3 amino acids: CASSQDKGLAGVNEQFF. The CDR3 DNA sequence: TGCGCCAGCAGCCAAGATAAGGGACTAGCGGGAGTAAATGAGCAGTTCTTC.

V and J are TRBV9 and TRBJ2-6; D is uncertain. Germline V gene data show CDR1 as SGDLS and CDR2 as YYNGEE. This CDR3 is 17 amino acids long. Trimming removed 0 bases from V and 0 bases from J, with 10 bases in between. The CDR3 bases are TGTGCCAGCAGCGTAGAGTACATCACCTCTGGGGCCAACGTCCTGACTTTC. Protein product: CASSVEYITSGANVLTF.

Turning to this clone: The junction and the germline gene differ at one end; a read error may be behind it. V gene TRBV7-2 combines with J gene TRBJ1-1; TRBD1 is a possible D gene (6 bases). The CDR3 spans 15 residues. Germline V CDR1 and CDR2: SGHTA, FQGNSA. CDR3 protein: CASSLVSLDSALRVF. The DNA of the CDR3 is TGTGCCAGCAGCTTAGTTTCCCTGGACAGTGCCCTTCGAGTCTTT.